These 22 T cell receptor beta chains originate from one sample sequenced in a study of T cell responses to AZD1222 COVID-19 vaccine. Only in-frame clones appear in the TCRdb table, and some are missing; sequencing was by immunoSEQ multiplex PCR. The data hold 90,000 to 140,000 clones, with more than 70% observed a single time. Sequences were derived from peripheral blood, sampled on day 0 of AZD1222 vaccination. The receptors originated from an adult in good health.

This rearrangement joins TRBV7-8 to TRBJ2-1; 14 bases are a match to TRBD2. The trim removed 6 bases at V and 9 bases at J, leaving 13 bases unmatched. This CDR3 region has 17 residues. CDR1 and CDR2 from the germline V gene are SGHVS and FQNEAQ. CDR3 bases: TGTGCCAGCAGTCCGGGGCCGAGGACTAGCGGGAGGAGTGAGCAGTTCTTC. As protein: CASSPGPRTSGRSEQFF. Full variable domain (remainder filled in from reference TRBV7-8 and TRBJ2-1): GAGVSQSPRYKVAKRGQDVALRCDPISGHVSLFWYQQALGQGPEFLTYFQNEAQLDKSGLPSDRFFAERPEGSVSTLKIQRTQQEDSAVYLCASSPGPRTSGRSEQFFGPGTRLTVL.

This chain joins TRBV28 and TRBJ2-5; the D gene is possibly TRBD2 (6 bases). Trimming left V 3 bases short and J 5 bases short, with 10 bases between. The CDR3 loop spans 13 amino acids. Germline V gives CDR1 MDHEN, CDR2 SYDVKM. CDR3 sequence: CASSFPGRETQYF. Written as DNA, the CDR3 is TGTGCCAGCAGTTTCCCAGGGAGGGAGACCCAGTACTTC.

The chain joins TRBV5-1 to TRBJ2-1; no clear D. Germline V gene sequence: CDR1 SGHRS, CDR2 YFSETQ. The length of the CDR3 is 15 residues. The V gene lost 0 bases and the J gene lost 10 bases, with 17 bases spanning the gap. This chain's CDR3 is CASSLEGPGGGEQFF. The CDR3 nucleotides are TGCGCCAGCAGCTTGGAAGGTCCGGGCGGCGGAGAGCAGTTCTTC.

This chain joins TRBV6-2 or TRBV6-3 and TRBJ1-1; D ambiguous. Germline values: CDR1 MNHEY, CDR2 SVGEGT. This CDR3 is built from 13 residues. Trimming took off 4 bases at V and 4 bases at J, with 10 bases between the two ends. In nucleotides, the CDR3 is TGTGCCAGCAGTTTTCCGGGAAGCACTGAAGCTTTCTTT. Amino acids: CASSFPGSTEAFF.

The chain joins TRBV13 to TRBJ1-2; 7 bases fit TRBD1. CDR1 PRHDT and CDR2 FYEKMQ come from the germline V gene (reference sequence). This CDR3 comprises 16 residues. The junction had 15 bases not matched to a gene; V was cut back by 4 bases and J by 7 bases. CDR3 sequence: CASSSRRQGPHAGYTF. CDR3 sequence (DNA): TGTGCCAGCAGCTCAAGACGACAGGGTCCGCATGCTGGCTACACCTTC.

This rearrangement joins TRBV19 to TRBJ2-7; 10 nucleotides align to TRBD2. Looked up from germline, CDR1 is LNHDA and CDR2 is SQIVND (reference sequence). This CDR3 is built from 17 residues. The J segment lost 1 base and the V segment lost 2 bases, leaving 8 bases of the junction unmatched. The chain's CDR3 is CASSITPLAGVSYEQYF. The DNA of the CDR3 is TGTGCCAGTAGTATAACTCCTCTAGCGGGAGTTTCCTACGAGCAGTACTTC.

The chain joins TRBV11-3 to TRBJ2-5, with D possibly matching TRBD1 (7 bases). CDR1 SGHNT and CDR2 YENEEA come from the germline V gene. Trimming removed 0 bases at V and 2 bases at J, with 34 bases between. The CDR3 is made up of 23 amino acids. The CDR3 region has the DNA TGTGCCAGCAGCTTAGAGGGGCGCGCAGGGGGGACTCCAAGACCACGACAACAAGAGACCCAGTACTTC. The encoded protein is CASSLEGRAGGTPRPRQQETQYF.

The gene calls are TRBV5-1 and TRBJ2-2, with 9 bases lining up with TRBD2. Per the germline V gene, CDR1 is SGHRS and CDR2 is YFSETQ. V dropped 3 bases and J dropped 7; count of bases not matched to a gene: 16. CDR3 length equals 18 residues. CDR3 DNA: TGCGCCAGCAGCTACGGGACTCGCGGGAGGGCGAGAAACGGGGAGCTGTTTTTT. This codes for CASSYGTRGRARNGELFF.

The chain is built from TRBV12-3 or TRBV12-4 and TRBJ1-2; 9 bases are a match to TRBD1. This CDR3 region has 12 residues. The V and J ends lost 7 bases and 8 bases, in that order; junction bases with no gene match: 5. CDR3 amino acids: CASNRQGEGYTF. The CDR3 region has the DNA TGTGCCAGCAATCGACAGGGGGAAGGCTACACCTTC.

This chain joins TRBV5-5 and TRBJ1-1, with no clear D. The germline V gene encodes CDR1 SGHKS and CDR2 YYEKEE (reference sequence). Trimming removed 4 bases at V and 1 base at J, with 8 bases between. The CDR3 is 13 residues long. In nucleotides, the CDR3 is TGTGCCAGCAGCATAACACGGAACACTGAAGCTTTCTTT. Amino acid sequence: CASSITRNTEAFF.

The J gene is TRBJ1-5, the V gene TRBV15; the D gene is possibly TRBD1 (5 bases). Germline V gene lookup returns CDR1 LNHNV and CDR2 YYDKDF (reference sequence). Trimming shortened V by 2 bases and J by 4 bases, and 12 bases separated the two germline ends. CDR3 length: 15 residues. CDR3 amino acids: CATSRQGGINQPQHF. DNA of the CDR3: TGTGCCACCAGCAGACAGGGTGGGATAAATCAGCCCCAGCATTTT.

J is TRBJ2-3 and V is TRBV5-6, with TRBD1 matching over 12 bases. The CDR3 has 14 residues. With V trimmed by 4 bases and J by 6 bases, 3 bases remained unmatched. CDR1 and CDR2 from the germline V gene are SGHDT and YYEEEE. The CDR3 spells CASSPGTGGDTQYF. The CDR3 DNA reads as TGTGCCAGCAGCCCCGGGACAGGGGGCGATACGCAGTATTTT.

The DNA for the CDR3 is TGTGCCAGCAGCTTGGCCTCGGGCTACCAAGAGACCCAGTACTTC. Protein: CASSLASGYQETQYF. The chain couples TRBV5-4 to TRBJ2-5; D call uncertain. Deletions cut 0 bases from V and 0 bases from J, with 9 bases between. Germline V gene data show CDR1 as SGHNT and CDR2 as YYREEE (reference sequence). CDR3 length equals 15 residues.

This sequence joins TRBV19 and TRBJ2-7; D possibly corresponds to TRBD1 (6 bases). V lost 4 bases and J lost 3, with 16 bases in between. Germline-derived CDR1 and CDR2 are LNHDA and SQIVND (reference sequence). The CDR3 is made up of 15 amino acids. The CDR3 loop reads CASSTGTSSLYEQYF. The CDR3 nucleotides are TGTGCCAGTAGTACCGGGACATCTTCCCTCTACGAGCAGTACTTC.

This chain links TRBV2 with TRBJ2-5, with TRBD2 as a possible D gene (7 bases). Trimming cost V 8 bases and J 5 bases, with 9 bases left between them. Per the germline V gene, CDR1 is SNHLY and CDR2 is FYNNEI. This CDR3 is 11 amino acids long. The CDR3 here is CASGRGETQYF. CDR3 coding DNA: TGTGCCAGCGGGAGGGGGGAGACCCAGTACTTC. The variable domain in full, with the rest retrieved from reference TRBV2 and TRBJ2-5, is EPEVTQTPSHQVTQMGQEVILRCVPISNHLYFYWYRQILGQKVEFLVSFYNNEISEKSEIFDDQFSVERPDGSNFTLKIRSTKLEDSAMYFCASGRGETQYFGPGTRLLVL.

J is TRBJ2-7 and V is TRBV15; 13 positions agree with TRBD2. From germline, CDR1 is LNHNV and CDR2 YYDKDF (reference sequence). V was clipped by 0 bases and J by 2 bases; unmatched bases: 4. This CDR3 has 17 residues. The CDR3 DNA reads as TGTGCCACCAGCAGAGAACGACTAGCGGGAGGTCCCTACGAGCAGTACTTC. This encodes CATSRERLAGGPYEQYF.

The V and J genes are TRBV28 and TRBJ1-1, with no clear D. This CDR3 has 12 amino acids. Germline CDR1 is MDHEN and CDR2 is SYDVKM. The germline V and J ends were trimmed by 3 bases and 3 bases, with 5 bases remaining between them. CDR3 bases: TGTGCCAGCAGTTTGACGGACACTGAAGCTTTCTTT. Residues: CASSLTDTEAFF. Full variable domain (missing parts from reference TRBV28 and TRBJ1-1): DVKVTQSSRYLVKRTGEKVFLECVQDMDHENMFWYRQDPGLGLRLIYFSYDVKMKEKGDIPEGYSVSREKKERFSLILESASTNQTSMYLCASSLTDTEAFFGQGTRLTVV.

The V gene is TRBV11-1, the J gene TRBJ1-6; 8 bases line up with TRBD1. Trimming removed 5 bases from V and 5 bases from J; junction bases left unmatched: 2. The CDR3 totals 14 residues. Germline values: CDR1 SGHAT, CDR2 FQDESV (reference sequence). The CDR3 DNA sequence: TGTGCCAGCAGCCACAGGGGGAATAATTCACCCCTCCACTTT. Protein product: CASSHRGNNSPLHF.

V usage is TRBV28 and J usage is TRBJ1-1; tentatively, D is TRBD1 (5 bases). CDR3 size: 15 residues. Germline CDR1 and CDR2: MDHEN and SYDVKM. Trimming took 5 bases from V and 4 from J, leaving 17 bases between them. CDR3 coding DNA: TGTGCCAGCAGTCCGCAGGCAGTTGGGGGCACTGAAGCTTTCTTT. It translates to CASSPQAVGGTEAFF.

V is TRBV3-1 (or the pseudogene TRBV3-2) and J is TRBJ1-6; D remains ambiguous. Germline CDR1 is LGHDT and CDR2 is YNNKEL (reference sequence). Trimming cost V 2 bases and J 10 bases, with 9 bases left between them. The CDR3 extends over 13 amino acids. Written as DNA, the CDR3 is TGTGCCAGCAGCCAATCTGAAGAATCACCCCTCCACTTT. It is translated as CASSQSEESPLHF.

The V call is TRBV23-1, the J call TRBJ2-2, with D hard to call. TRBV23-1 is flagged as an ORF with uncertain function. The CDR3 has 13 amino acids. V was cut by 7 bases and J by 1 base, with 7 bases left in between. CDR3 region: CASNDRNTGELFF. DNA for the CDR3: TGCGCCAGCAATGACCGGAACACCGGGGAGCTGTTTTTT.

V and J are TRBV2 and TRBJ1-5; D is perhaps TRBD1 (6 bases). The CDR3 consists of 14 residues. Trimming left V 4 bases short and J 2 bases short, with 9 bases between. Looked up from germline, CDR1 is SNHLY and CDR2 is FYNNEI. As DNA, the CDR3 is TGTGCCAGCAGTGCACAGGGCGGCAATCAGCCCCAGCATTTT. This gives the protein CASSAQGGNQPQHF.